This record looks at one T cell receptor (beta chain) sequence and its context. This specimen comes from a study of control samples from healthy donors and cancer patients. Sequenced by immunoSEQ multiplex PCR; TCRdb stores in-frame clones only, minus some. Among some 120,000 clones, approximately 92% were seen once, and the ten largest hold over 2%. This receptor was obtained from a man younger than 30 in good health. The sample consisted of blood.

The CDR3 region is CASSLQRGGYNEQFF. The CDR3 DNA is TGTGCCAGCAGCCTACAGCGGGGGGGATACAATGAGCAGTTCTTC. The chain couples TRBV11-2 to TRBJ2-1, with TRBD2 matching 10 bases. CDR1 and CDR2 from the germline V gene are SGHAT and FQNNGV. The length of the CDR3 is 15 residues. The V segment lost 5 bases and the J segment 4 bases; nucleotides outside the gene matches: 5. The variable domain in full, completed from reference TRBV11-2 and TRBJ2-1, reads EAGVAQSPRYKIIEKRQSVAFWCNPISGHATLYWYQQILGQGPKLLIQFQNNGVVDDSQLPKDRFSAERLKGVDSTLKIQPAKLEDSAVYLCASSLQRGGYNEQFFGPGTRLTVL.